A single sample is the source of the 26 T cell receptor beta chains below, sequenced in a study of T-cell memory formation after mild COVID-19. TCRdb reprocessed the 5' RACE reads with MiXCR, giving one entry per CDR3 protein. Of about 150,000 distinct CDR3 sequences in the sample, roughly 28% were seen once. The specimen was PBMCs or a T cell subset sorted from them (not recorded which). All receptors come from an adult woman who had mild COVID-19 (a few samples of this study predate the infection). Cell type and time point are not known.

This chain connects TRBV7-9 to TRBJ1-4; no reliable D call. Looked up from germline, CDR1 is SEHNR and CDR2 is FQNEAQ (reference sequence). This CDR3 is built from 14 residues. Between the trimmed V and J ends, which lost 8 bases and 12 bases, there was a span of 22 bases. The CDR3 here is CASRGTVNNEELFF. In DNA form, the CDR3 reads TGTGCCAGCCGGGGAACCGTAAATAATGAGGAACTGTTTTTT.

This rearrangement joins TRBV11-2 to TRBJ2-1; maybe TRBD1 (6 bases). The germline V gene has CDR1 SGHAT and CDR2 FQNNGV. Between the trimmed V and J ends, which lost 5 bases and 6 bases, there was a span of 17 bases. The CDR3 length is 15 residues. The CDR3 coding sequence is TGTGCCAGCAGCCCAAGTACAGGGTACCTCAATGAGCAGTTCTTC. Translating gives CASSPSTGYLNEQFF.

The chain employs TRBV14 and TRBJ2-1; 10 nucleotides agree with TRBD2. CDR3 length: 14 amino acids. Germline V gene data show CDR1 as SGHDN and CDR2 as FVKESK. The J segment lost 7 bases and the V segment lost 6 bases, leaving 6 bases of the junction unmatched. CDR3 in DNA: TGTGCCAGCAGGTCCAGCGGGGGGGCTAATGAGCAGTTCTTC. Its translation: CASRSSGGANEQFF.

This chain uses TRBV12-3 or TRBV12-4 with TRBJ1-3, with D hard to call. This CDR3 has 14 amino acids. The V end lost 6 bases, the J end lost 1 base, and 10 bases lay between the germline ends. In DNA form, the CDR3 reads TGTGCCAGCAGCCAAGGGTTTTCTGGAAACACCATATATTTT. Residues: CASSQGFSGNTIYF.

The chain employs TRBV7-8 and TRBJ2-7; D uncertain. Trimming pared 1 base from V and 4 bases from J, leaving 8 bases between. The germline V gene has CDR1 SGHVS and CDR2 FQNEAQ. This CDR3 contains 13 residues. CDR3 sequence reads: CASSLGHGYEQYF. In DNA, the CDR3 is TGTGCCAGCAGCTTAGGACACGGATACGAGCAGTACTTC.

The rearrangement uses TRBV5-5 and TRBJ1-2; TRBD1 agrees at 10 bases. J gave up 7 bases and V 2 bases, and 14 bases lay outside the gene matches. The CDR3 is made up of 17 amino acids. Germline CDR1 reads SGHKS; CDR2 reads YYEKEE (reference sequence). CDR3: CASSFQLRQGAFGGYTF. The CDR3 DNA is TGTGCCAGCAGCTTTCAACTCCGACAGGGGGCGTTCGGTGGCTACACCTTC.

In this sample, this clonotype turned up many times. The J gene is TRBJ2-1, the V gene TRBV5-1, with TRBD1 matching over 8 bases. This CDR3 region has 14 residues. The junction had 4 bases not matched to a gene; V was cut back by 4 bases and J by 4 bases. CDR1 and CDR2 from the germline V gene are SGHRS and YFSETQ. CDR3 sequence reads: CASSGGTGYNEQFF. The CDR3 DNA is TGCGCCAGCAGCGGGGGGACAGGTTACAATGAGCAGTTCTTC. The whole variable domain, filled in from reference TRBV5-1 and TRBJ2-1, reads KAGVTQTPRYLIKTRGQQVTLSCSPISGHRSVSWYQQTPGQGLQFLFEYFSETQRNKGNFPGRFSGRQFSNSRSEMNVSTLELGDSALYLCASSGGTGYNEQFFGPGTRLTVL.

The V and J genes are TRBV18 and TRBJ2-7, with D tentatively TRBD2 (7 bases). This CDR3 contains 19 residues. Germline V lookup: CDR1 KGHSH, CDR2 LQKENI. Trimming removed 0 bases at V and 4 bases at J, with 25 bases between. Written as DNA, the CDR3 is TGTGCCAGCTCACCACCGGATCATTCAAGGGGGGGACCACTTTACGAGCAGTACTTC. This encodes CASSPPDHSRGGPLYEQYF.

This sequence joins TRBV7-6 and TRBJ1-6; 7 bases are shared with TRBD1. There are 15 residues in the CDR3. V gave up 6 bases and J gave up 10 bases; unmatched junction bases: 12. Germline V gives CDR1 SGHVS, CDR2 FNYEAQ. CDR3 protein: CASSPGQVSASPLHF. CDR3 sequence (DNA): TGTGCCAGCAGTCCAGGACAGGTTTCGGCGTCACCCCTCCACTTT.

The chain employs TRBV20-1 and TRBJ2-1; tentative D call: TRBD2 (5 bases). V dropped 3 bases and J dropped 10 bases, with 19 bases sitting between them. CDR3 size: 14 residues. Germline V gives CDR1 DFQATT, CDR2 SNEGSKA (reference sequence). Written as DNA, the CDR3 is TGCAGTGCTAGTCCCCCCGAGGTCGGGAAAGAGCAGTTCTTC. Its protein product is CSASPPEVGKEQFF.

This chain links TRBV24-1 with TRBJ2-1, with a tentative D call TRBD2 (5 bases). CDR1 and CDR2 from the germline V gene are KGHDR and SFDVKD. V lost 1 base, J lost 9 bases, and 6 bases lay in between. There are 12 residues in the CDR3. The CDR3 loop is CATSDFGVEQFF. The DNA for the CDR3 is TGTGCCACCAGTGATTTCGGGGTTGAGCAGTTCTTC.

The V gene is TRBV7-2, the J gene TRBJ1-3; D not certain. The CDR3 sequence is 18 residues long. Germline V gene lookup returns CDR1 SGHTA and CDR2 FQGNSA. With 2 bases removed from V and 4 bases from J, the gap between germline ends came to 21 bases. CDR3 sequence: CASSLSVRRYPRGNTIYF. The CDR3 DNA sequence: TGTGCCAGCAGCTTATCAGTCAGAAGGTACCCGAGGGGAAACACCATATATTTT.

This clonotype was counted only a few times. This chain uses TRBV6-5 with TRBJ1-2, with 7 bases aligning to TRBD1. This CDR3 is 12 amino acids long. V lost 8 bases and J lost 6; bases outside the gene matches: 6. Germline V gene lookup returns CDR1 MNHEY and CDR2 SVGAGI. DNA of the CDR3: TGTGCCAGCTCTTACAGGGGAAATGGCTACACCTTC. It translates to CASSYRGNGYTF.

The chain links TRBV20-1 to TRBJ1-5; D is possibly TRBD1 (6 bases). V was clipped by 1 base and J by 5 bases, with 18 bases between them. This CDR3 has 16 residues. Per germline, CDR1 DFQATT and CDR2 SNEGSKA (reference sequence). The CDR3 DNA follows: TGCAGTGCTAGAGGCGAGCAGGGGAAAGGGGATCAGCCCCAGCATTTT. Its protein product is CSARGEQGKGDQPQHF.

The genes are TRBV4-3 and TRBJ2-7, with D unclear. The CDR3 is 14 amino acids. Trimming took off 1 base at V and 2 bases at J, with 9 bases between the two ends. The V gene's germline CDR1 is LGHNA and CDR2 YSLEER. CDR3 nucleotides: TGCGCCAGCAGCCAAGGTTGGGGTACCTACGAGCAGTACTTC. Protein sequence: CASSQGWGTYEQYF.

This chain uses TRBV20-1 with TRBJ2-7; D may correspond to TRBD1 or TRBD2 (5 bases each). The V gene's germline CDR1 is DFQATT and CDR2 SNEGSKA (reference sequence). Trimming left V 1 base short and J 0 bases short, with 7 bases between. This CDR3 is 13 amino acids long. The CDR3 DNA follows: TGCAGTGCTAGAGTCGGGGCCTCCTACGAGCAGTACTTC. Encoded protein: CSARVGASYEQYF.

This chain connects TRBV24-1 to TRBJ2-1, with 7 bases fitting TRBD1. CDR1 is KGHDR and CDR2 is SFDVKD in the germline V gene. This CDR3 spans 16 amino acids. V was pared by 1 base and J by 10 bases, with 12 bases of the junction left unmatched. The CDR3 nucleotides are TGTGCCACCAGTGATTTACCCAGCAAGACAGGGTGGGAGCAGTTCTTC. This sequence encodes CATSDLPSKTGWEQFF.

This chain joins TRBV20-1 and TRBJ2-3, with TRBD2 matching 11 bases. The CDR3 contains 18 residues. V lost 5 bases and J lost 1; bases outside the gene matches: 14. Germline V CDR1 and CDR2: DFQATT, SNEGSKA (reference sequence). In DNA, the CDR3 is TGCAGTGCTCCGGTTAGCGGGGGGGCGACGATCCGCACAGATACGCAGTATTTT. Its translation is CSAPVSGGATIRTDTQYF.

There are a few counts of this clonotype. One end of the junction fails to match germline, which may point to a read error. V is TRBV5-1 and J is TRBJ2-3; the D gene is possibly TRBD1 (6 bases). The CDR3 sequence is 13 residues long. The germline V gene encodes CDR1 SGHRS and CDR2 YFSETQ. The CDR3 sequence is CASSLVLGGPQDF. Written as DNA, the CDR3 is TGCGCCAGCAGCTTGGTTCTTGGGGGCCCCCAGGATTTT.

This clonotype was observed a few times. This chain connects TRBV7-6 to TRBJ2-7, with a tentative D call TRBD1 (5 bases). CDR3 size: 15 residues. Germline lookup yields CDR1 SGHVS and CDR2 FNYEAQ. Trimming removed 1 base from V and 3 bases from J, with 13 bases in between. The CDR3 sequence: CASSLVHGANYEQYF. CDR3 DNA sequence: TGTGCCAGCAGCTTAGTTCATGGGGCCAACTACGAGCAGTACTTC.

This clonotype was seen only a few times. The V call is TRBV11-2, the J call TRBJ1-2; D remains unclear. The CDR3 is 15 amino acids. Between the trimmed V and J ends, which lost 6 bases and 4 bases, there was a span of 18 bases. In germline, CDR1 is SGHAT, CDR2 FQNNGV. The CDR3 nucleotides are TGTGCCAGCAGTCTGACCAGTTCCTCCCTCTATGGCTACACCTTC. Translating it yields CASSLTSSSLYGYTF.

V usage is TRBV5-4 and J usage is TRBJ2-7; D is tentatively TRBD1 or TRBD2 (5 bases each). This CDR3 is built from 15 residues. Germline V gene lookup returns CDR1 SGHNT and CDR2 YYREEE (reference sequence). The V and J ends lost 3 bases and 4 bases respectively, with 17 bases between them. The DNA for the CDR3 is TGTGCCAGCAGCTCGGCCGGGACGGGAATATACGAGCAGTACTTC. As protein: CASSSAGTGIYEQYF.

This CDR3 reads CASSQIGAGYNEQFF. CDR3 bases: TGCGCCAGCAGCCAAATAGGGGCAGGCTACAATGAGCAGTTCTTC. The V call is TRBV5-1, the J call TRBJ2-1; a weak D match, TRBD1 (5 bases). Germline CDR1 is SGHRS and CDR2 is YFSETQ. This CDR3 has 15 amino acids. The V and J ends lost 4 bases and 3 bases respectively, with 14 bases between them.

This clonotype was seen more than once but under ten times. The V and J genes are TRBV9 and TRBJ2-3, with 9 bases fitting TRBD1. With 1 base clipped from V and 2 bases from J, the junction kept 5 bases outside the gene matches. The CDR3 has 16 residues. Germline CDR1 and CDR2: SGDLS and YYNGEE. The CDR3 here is CASSVMDRGPTDTQYF. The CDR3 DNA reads TGTGCCAGCAGCGTAATGGACAGGGGCCCCACAGATACGCAGTATTTT.

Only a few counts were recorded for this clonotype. CDR3 nucleotides: TGTGCCAGCAGCACCCGGGCTAGCGGGAGTTACAGGGCCGGGGAGCTGTTTTTT. It yields the protein CASSTRASGSYRAGELFF. The chain recombines TRBV7-2 with TRBJ2-2; 10 bases line up with TRBD2. Unmatched junction bases numbered 15, after V lost 5 bases and J lost 6 bases. Per germline, CDR1 SGHTA and CDR2 FQGNSA. The CDR3 spans 18 residues.

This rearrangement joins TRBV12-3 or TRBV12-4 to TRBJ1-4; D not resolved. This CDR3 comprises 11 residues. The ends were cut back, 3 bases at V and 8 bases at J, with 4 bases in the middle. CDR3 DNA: TGTGCCAGCAGTTTTGAGGAAAAACTGTTTTTT. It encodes CASSFEEKLFF.